A single sample gave rise to the 26 T cell receptor beta chains below, sequenced in a study of T-cell reconstitution after alpha-beta-depleted transplantation in children. Molecular barcoding with unique molecular identifiers was used for the TCRbeta library. MiXCR, run by TCRdb on the PCR reads, gives a single entry per CDR3 protein. The sample carries about 110,000 distinct CDR3 sequences, around 10% recorded once. This sample comprised PBMCs from the stem cell graft donor, obtained from the stem cell graft. The source is a human donor who donated a stem cell graft to a child with acute lymphoblastic leukemia.

This clonotype came up many times. The J gene is TRBJ2-1, the V gene TRBV7-2, with 12 bases matching TRBD2. The CDR3 loop spans 14 amino acids. V was clipped by 8 bases and J by 7 bases; unmatched bases: 6. The germline V gene has CDR1 SGHTA and CDR2 FQGNSA. CDR3 sequence: CASSRTSGINEQFF. The CDR3 DNA sequence: TGTGCCAGCTCCCGGACTAGCGGGATTAATGAGCAGTTCTTC.

This chain uses TRBV19 with TRBJ1-2; TRBD1 matches 8 bases. CDR1 LNHDA and CDR2 SQIVND come from the germline V gene (reference sequence). This CDR3 comprises 17 residues. V trimming: 7 bases; J trimming: 4 bases; junction bases outside the gene matches: 17. The CDR3 DNA sequence: TGTGCCAGTATTCCTAGTGGGACAGGCCTTAATCCCTATGGCTACACCTTC. Translated: CASIPSGTGLNPYGYTF.

The J gene is TRBJ2-2, the V gene TRBV12-3 or TRBV12-4; 10 bases are a match to TRBD2. The CDR3 extends over 17 amino acids. CDR3 amino acids: CTFSFPTAGGPNGELFF. The DNA for the CDR3 is TGTACCTTCAGTTTCCCCACAGCGGGGGGGCCCAACGGGGAGCTGTTTTTT.

This clonotype has ten or more counts. V is TRBV29-1 and J is TRBJ1-1, with D uncertain. The germline CDR1 and CDR2 sequences are SQVTM and ANQGSEA. CDR3 size: 11 residues. The V and J ends lost 4 bases and 8 bases respectively, with 11 bases between them. The chain's CDR3 is CSVVGRKEAFF. In nucleotides, the CDR3 is TGCAGCGTTGTAGGGAGAAAGGAAGCTTTCTTT.

This chain connects TRBV29-1 to TRBJ2-7; D is perhaps TRBD2 (5 bases). The ends were cut back, 7 bases at V and 0 bases at J, with 19 bases in the middle. The CDR3 has 15 residues. The germline V gene encodes CDR1 SQVTM and CDR2 ANQGSEA. CDR3 in DNA: TGCAGCGGGTCGGCGTCGCTTGGGAGCTCCTACGAGCAGTACTTC. The encoded protein is CSGSASLGSSYEQYF.

Only a few counts were recorded for this clonotype. CDR3 DNA: TGTGCCTGTAGTCAACCGAACACTGAAGCTTTCTTT. Its translation: CACSQPNTEAFF. The V call is TRBV30, the J call TRBJ1-1; D gene uncertain. Germline CDR1 GTSNPN, CDR2 SVGIG (reference sequence). CDR3 length: 12 amino acids. Between the trimmed V and J ends, which lost 6 bases and 1 base, there was a span of 9 bases.

This clonotype was detected ten times or more. The rearrangement uses TRBV4-3 and TRBJ1-6; possibly TRBD1 for D (5 bases). The V end was cut by 0 bases, the J end by 5 bases, with 17 bases between. CDR1 is LGHNA and CDR2 is YSLEER in the germline V gene. The CDR3 length is 18 residues. DNA for the CDR3: TGCGCCAGCAGCCAAGAGCTGACAGACCGGGGGAATAATTCACCCCTCCACTTT. It yields the protein CASSQELTDRGNNSPLHF.

This clonotype was counted ten times or more. V is TRBV29-1 and J is TRBJ2-3; no definite D call. Between the trimmed V and J ends, which lost 4 bases and 0 bases, there was a span of 8 bases. This CDR3 is 13 amino acids long. CDR1 is SQVTM, CDR2 ANQGSEA, per germline. The CDR3 is CSVVPLSTDTQYF. The CDR3 nucleotides read TGCAGCGTTGTACCACTAAGCACAGATACGCAGTATTTT.

As to this clonotype: This sequence may be a read error, since a much larger clone differs from it by one base. This chain connects TRBV6-5 to TRBJ2-2; possible D gene TRBD1, 6 bases. Per germline, CDR1 MNHEY and CDR2 SVGAGI. The CDR3 contains 16 residues. The CDR3 nucleotides read TGTGCCAGCAGTTACAGGGACACCGGGATCACCGGGGAGCCGTTTTTT. It is translated as CASSYRDTGITGEPFF.

This clonotype was seen ten or more times. The chain is built from TRBV9 and TRBJ2-3, with 8 positions matching TRBD2. The V and J ends lost 0 bases and 2 bases, in that order; junction bases with no gene match: 5. The CDR3 totals 16 residues. Germline values: CDR1 SGDLS, CDR2 YYNGEE. The CDR3 DNA reads as TGTGCCAGCAGCGTAGGACCGGGGGGGGCCACAGATACGCAGTATTTT. Translated, it gives CASSVGPGGATDTQYF.

This clonotype showed up many times. The gene calls are TRBV20-1 and TRBJ2-1; TRBD2 matches 9 bases. The germline CDR1 and CDR2 sequences are DFQATT and SNEGSKA (reference sequence). This CDR3 has 13 amino acids. V was clipped by 6 bases and J by 4 bases; unmatched bases: 4. CDR3 DNA: TGCAGTGCCTGGAGCGGGAGGTACAATGAGCAGTTCTTC. It codes for CSAWSGRYNEQFF.

Many counts were recorded for this clonotype. The rearrangement joins TRBV20-1 to TRBJ2-7; D not resolved. The CDR3 consists of 12 residues. V lost 3 bases, J lost 3 bases, and 9 bases lay in between. Germline V lookup: CDR1 DFQATT, CDR2 SNEGSKA (reference sequence). The CDR3 reads CSASGRFYEQYF. Written as DNA, the CDR3 is TGCAGTGCTAGCGGCAGATTCTACGAGCAGTACTTC.

Many counts were recorded for this clonotype. This sequence joins TRBV7-2 and TRBJ2-6, with 9 bases lining up with TRBD1. The germline gives CDR1 SGHTA, CDR2 FQGNSA. This CDR3 is built from 13 residues. V lost 1 base and J lost 18; bases outside the gene matches: 7. CDR3 sequence reads: CASSLEGQGTRTF. The CDR3 DNA reads TGTGCCAGCAGCTTAGAGGGACAGGGCACCCGGACTTTC.

This clonotype was seen ten or more times. The chain links TRBV5-1 to TRBJ2-7; TRBD1 matches 9 bases. The trim removed 4 bases at V and 0 bases at J, leaving 5 bases unmatched. Germline CDR1 reads SGHRS; CDR2 reads YFSETQ. CDR3 size: 15 residues. CDR3 DNA: TGCGCCAGCAGCGTAGACAGGGGGTTCTCCTACGAGCAGTACTTC. Translated: CASSVDRGFSYEQYF.

This clonotype came up many times. CDR3 amino acids: CASSLEYGRAGELFF. DNA for the CDR3: TGTGCCAGCAGCTTAGAGTACGGGAGGGCCGGGGAGCTGTTTTTT. The V gene is TRBV7-8, the J gene TRBJ2-2, with 8 bases lining up with TRBD2. The CDR3 loop spans 15 amino acids. The germline V gene encodes CDR1 SGHVS and CDR2 FQNEAQ. Trimming took 1 base from V and 6 from J; bases not matched to a gene: 4.

This clonotype was found many times. This chain connects TRBV6-1 to TRBJ1-3; 9 bases fit TRBD1. Germline V gene sequence: CDR1 MNHNS, CDR2 SASEGT. The CDR3 has 16 residues. V lost 0 bases to trimming and J lost 5 bases; unmatched junction nucleotides: 5. The CDR3 loop is CASSEANRGLRNTIYF. CDR3 in DNA: TGTGCCAGCAGTGAAGCTAACAGGGGGCTTCGAAACACCATATATTTT.

This clonotype was counted many times. This chain uses TRBV20-1 with TRBJ1-1; a weak D match, TRBD1 (5 bases). The V gene lost 4 bases and the J gene lost 4 bases, with 13 bases spanning the gap. Germline loops: CDR1 DFQATT, CDR2 SNEGSKA (reference sequence). The CDR3 contains 13 residues. The DNA for the CDR3 is TGCAGTGCTAACAGGTTAGGGCGCACTGAAGCTTTCTTT. Protein: CSANRLGRTEAFF.

Ten or more counts support this clonotype. V is TRBV5-1 and J is TRBJ1-2; the match to TRBD1 covers 7 bases. CDR1 and CDR2 (germline): SGHRS, YFSETQ. The V and J ends lost 4 bases and 2 bases, in that order; junction bases with no gene match: 11. The CDR3 runs 16 residues. CDR3 sequence: CASSRQGEGANYGYTF. CDR3 in DNA: TGCGCCAGCAGCCGACAGGGAGAGGGGGCAAACTATGGCTACACCTTC.

The DNA of the CDR3 is TGCGCCAGCTATGGCGGTCAGGGGGATGAGCAGTTCTTC. It encodes CASYGGQGDEQFF. V usage is TRBV5-1 and J usage is TRBJ2-1; 7 nucleotides line up with TRBD1. V lost 7 bases to trimming and J lost 8 bases; unmatched junction nucleotides: 9. CDR3 size: 13 residues. Per germline, CDR1 SGHRS and CDR2 YFSETQ.

The CDR3 nucleotides read TGTGCCACCAGCAGAGAGTGGGGGAACACTGAAGCTTTCTTT. Residues: CATSREWGNTEAFF. The gene calls are TRBV15 and TRBJ1-1; D is unresolved. The V gene's germline CDR1 is LNHNV and CDR2 YYDKDF (reference sequence). The length of the CDR3 is 14 residues. V dropped 0 bases and J dropped 1 base, with 6 bases sitting between them.

This clonotype was picked up many times. V and J are TRBV4-3 and TRBJ2-5; 12 bases line up with TRBD2. CDR3 length: 15 amino acids. From germline, CDR1 is LGHNA and CDR2 YSLEER. The V and J ends lost 0 bases and 5 bases, in that order; junction bases with no gene match: 1. CDR3 nucleotides: TGCGCCAGCAGCCAAGAGGGGACTAGCGGGGAGACCCAGTACTTC. Residues: CASSQEGTSGETQYF.

There are many counts of this clonotype. The chain couples TRBV5-1 to TRBJ2-3, with a tentative D call TRBD1 (6 bases). V was trimmed by 0 bases and J by 3 bases, leaving 11 bases between them. The CDR3 spans 15 residues. The germline gives CDR1 SGHRS, CDR2 YFSETQ. CDR3 nucleotides: TGCGCCAGCAGCTTGGGCCAGGGGTTGACAGATACGCAGTATTTT. Translated, it gives CASSLGQGLTDTQYF.

This clonotype was detected ten times or more. The chain is built from TRBV7-2 and TRBJ2-1, with 8 bases fitting TRBD2. The CDR3 extends over 14 amino acids. CDR1 is SGHTA and CDR2 is FQGNSA in the germline V gene. The ends lost 3 bases at V and 8 bases at J; junction bases unmatched: 6. CDR3 bases: TGTGCCAGCAGCTTTGGGGGACTAGTTTATGAGCAGTTCTTC. Amino acid sequence: CASSFGGLVYEQFF.

This clonotype was seen ten or more times. V usage is TRBV5-1 and J usage is TRBJ2-7; 7 bases line up with TRBD2. Germline V gives CDR1 SGHRS, CDR2 YFSETQ. The CDR3 extends over 15 amino acids. Trimming at V came to 4 bases and at J to 2 bases, leaving 9 bases not matched to a gene. Here the CDR3 reads CASSPLGGNTYEQYF. The CDR3 coding sequence is TGCGCCAGCAGCCCCCTGGGGGGGAACACCTACGAGCAGTACTTC.

This clonotype was picked up many times. The V gene is TRBV7-9, the J gene TRBJ1-1; a weak D match, TRBD1 (5 bases). The CDR3 is 15 residues long. V dropped 5 bases and J dropped 6 bases, with 19 bases sitting between them. The germline V gene encodes CDR1 SEHNR and CDR2 FQNEAQ (reference sequence). CDR3 residues: CASSPSYGPGSEAFF. CDR3 coding DNA: TGTGCCAGCAGCCCATCCTACGGGCCAGGGTCTGAAGCTTTCTTT.

This clonotype was detected many times. The CDR3 reads CAIKTDSYEQYF. In DNA, the CDR3 is TGTGCCATCAAGACCGACTCCTACGAGCAGTACTTC. The chain combines TRBV10-3 with TRBJ2-7; D gene unclear. CDR1 ENHRY and CDR2 SYGVKD come from the germline V gene. This CDR3 is built from 12 residues. With 7 bases removed from V and 0 bases from J, the gap between germline ends came to 7 bases.